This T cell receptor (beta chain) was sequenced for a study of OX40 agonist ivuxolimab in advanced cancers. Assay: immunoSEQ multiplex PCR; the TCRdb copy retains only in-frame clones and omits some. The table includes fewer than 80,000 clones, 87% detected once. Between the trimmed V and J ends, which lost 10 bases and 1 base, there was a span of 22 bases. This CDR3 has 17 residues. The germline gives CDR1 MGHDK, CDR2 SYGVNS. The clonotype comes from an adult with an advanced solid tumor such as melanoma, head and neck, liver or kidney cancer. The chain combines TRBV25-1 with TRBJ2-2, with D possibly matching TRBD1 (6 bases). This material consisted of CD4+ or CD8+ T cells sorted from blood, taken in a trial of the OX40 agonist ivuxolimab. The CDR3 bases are TGTGCCACCACTCTGACAGGCTATCTGGGGAACACCGGGGAGCTGTTTTTT. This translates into CATTLTGYLGNTGELFF.